The 8 T cell receptor beta chains listed next were all sequenced from one sample in a study of T cells after yellow fever vaccination. A single record per CDR3 protein comes from TCRdb applying MiXCR to the 5' RACE reads. Of 300,000 to 400,000 distinct CDR3 sequences listed, 6.2% are singletons. This specimen consisted of PBMCs, obtained 5 days after the yellow fever booster vaccination. These receptors all stem from a young man who received the YFV17D yellow fever vaccine.

This clonotype was seen repeatedly, ten times or more. V is TRBV20-1 and J is TRBJ2-4; 9 bases map to TRBD2. The CDR3 spans 11 residues. Germline CDR1 DFQATT, CDR2 SNEGSKA (reference sequence). In nucleotides, the CDR3 is TGCAGCGGACTAGCGCAGAACATTCAGTACTTC. It encodes CSGLAQNIQYF.

This clonotype came up a few times. The chain has TRBV10-3 and TRBJ2-1; D uncertain. Trimming took off 0 bases at V and 11 bases at J, with 8 bases between the two ends. The CDR3 runs to 12 residues. Germline loops: CDR1 ENHRY, CDR2 SYGVKD. Written as DNA, the CDR3 is TGTGCCATCAGTGAGTCCGACGTTAAGCAGTTCTTC. It yields the protein CAISESDVKQFF.

The chain joins TRBV4-2 to TRBJ2-7; D not certain. Germline V lookup: CDR1 LGHNA, CDR2 YNFKEQ. CDR3 length: 17 residues. V lost 0 bases to trimming and J lost 0 bases, with 15 bases between them. The CDR3 loop reads CASSQDRVAVSSYEQYF. As DNA, the CDR3 is TGTGCCAGCAGCCAAGATAGGGTAGCCGTGAGCTCCTACGAGCAGTACTTC.

This clonotype was detected many times. The genes are TRBV6-1 and TRBJ1-6, with D unclear. Germline values: CDR1 MNHNS, CDR2 SASEGT. The CDR3 covers 15 residues. Trimming took off 4 bases at V and 3 bases at J, with 10 bases between the two ends. The CDR3 protein is CASSAVGVYNSPLHF. DNA for the CDR3: TGTGCCAGCAGTGCTGTCGGGGTCTATAATTCACCCCTCCACTTT.

This clonotype was observed many times. The chain combines TRBV20-1 with TRBJ2-1; TRBD1 matches at 7 bases. The germline V gene has CDR1 DFQATT and CDR2 SNEGSKA (reference sequence). The CDR3 covers 15 residues. V lost 3 bases, J lost 4 bases, and 9 bases stayed unmatched. The CDR3 coding sequence is TGCAGTGCTAGCGTAACAGGGGATCGTTACAATGAGCAGTTCTTC. This codes for CSASVTGDRYNEQFF.

This clonotype was counted between two and nine times. The V call is TRBV10-3, the J call TRBJ2-1; 9 positions agree with TRBD2. CDR1 is ENHRY and CDR2 is SYGVKD in the germline V gene. The ends lost 3 bases at V and 5 bases at J; junction bases unmatched: 2. The CDR3 has 14 amino acids. The CDR3 DNA follows: TGTGCCATCAGTGAACTAGCGGGCGACAATGAGCAGTTCTTC. This translates into CAISELAGDNEQFF.

There are a few counts of this clonotype. The rearrangement joins TRBV12-3 or TRBV12-4 to TRBJ2-7; perhaps TRBD1 as D (5 bases). This CDR3 spans 13 amino acids. The V end was cut by 6 bases, the J end by 5 bases, with 14 bases between. Written as DNA, the CDR3 is TGTGCCAGCAGGGGGCTAGTGAGCCACGAGCAGTACTTC. This gives the protein CASRGLVSHEQYF.

This clonotype has ten or more counts. The chain is built from TRBV7-2 and TRBJ1-1; unclear D gene. V lost 1 base, J lost 10 bases, and 13 bases lay in between. The germline CDR1 and CDR2 sequences are SGHTA and FQGNSA. CDR3 size: 13 residues. The CDR3 reads CASSLERAGRAFF. The CDR3 region has the DNA TGTGCCAGCAGCTTAGAGCGGGCCGGGAGAGCTTTCTTT.